These T cell receptor beta chains were read from a single sample in a study of T cell repertoires in cytomegalovirus infection. Their cognate antigens are unknown. TCRdb used MiXCR to reprocess the reads, holding one entry per CDR3 protein. The sample carries approximately 1,000,000 distinct CDR3 sequences, under 40% recorded once. Sequences were derived from cultured CD8+ T cells from PBMCs, sampled from culture after CMV antigen stimulation. All receptors derive from a human donor in good health (CMV status not recorded). Some clones in this sample may be carry-over from other donors' samples. Both conserved end residues are part of each CDR3. A D gene is named only where the DNA matches it firmly. Size tells how often a clone was seen (once, few, many) or the class of an expanded clone, and some rows leave it out.

clone size | D gene | J gene | V gene | CDR3 protein | CDR3 DNA
. | TRBD2 | TRBJ2-1 | TRBV7-6 | CASSPWEGTYNEQFF | TGTGCCAGCAGCCCCTGGGAGGGGACCTACAATGAGCAGTTCTTC
few | . | TRBJ1-3 | TRBV13 | CASSQWGRQEPSGNTIYF | TGTGCCAGCAGCCAGTGGGGACGGCAGGAGCCGTCTGGAAACACCATATATTTT
. | . | TRBJ2-1 | TRBV19 | CASSINLMYNEQFF | TGTGCCAGTAGTATAAACCTCATGTATAATGAGCAGTTCTTC
. | TRBD2 | TRBJ2-3 | TRBV12-3/TRBV12-4 | CASIQDGTSGTDTQYF | TGTGCCAGCATCCAGGACGGGACTAGTGGCACAGATACGCAGTATTTT
few | . | TRBJ2-1 | TRBV27 | CASYGTDKGNEQFF | TGTGCCAGCTACGGGACCGACAAGGGGAATGAGCAGTTCTTC
. | . | TRBJ1-4 | TRBV20-1 | CSASGDTREKLFF | TGCAGTGCTAGTGGGGACACCCGAGAAAAACTGTTTTTT
. | . | TRBJ2-2 | TRBV24-1 | CVTSDFQVANIGELFF | TGTGTCACCAGTGATTTCCAGGTCGCGAACATCGGGGAGCTGTTTTTT
few | . | TRBJ1-4 | TRBV6-2/TRBV6-3 | CASSYSRTASGNEKLFF | TGTGCCAGCAGTTACTCGAGGACAGCTAGTGGGAATGAAAAACTGTTTTTT
. | TRBD2 | TRBJ2-3 | TRBV6-8 | CASSYSPGGPVTQYF | TGTGCCAGCAGTTACTCTCCGGGGGGGCCTGTTACGCAGTATTTT
once | . | TRBJ1-2 | TRBV12-5 | CASGSDSFLIGGYTF | TGTGCTAGTGGTTCAGACAGTTTTCTGATCGGAGGCTACACCTTC
many | . | TRBJ2-1 | TRBV7-9 | CASSHPGTNIPLGLTPYYNEQFF | TGTGCCAGCAGCCATCCGGGCACTAACATTCCTTTGGGGTTGACCCCCTACTACAATGAGCAGTTCTTC
. | . | TRBJ1-1 | TRBV28 | CASSSLERTANTEAFF | TGTGCCAGCAGTTCGCTAGAAAGGACAGCGAACACTGAAGCTTTCTTT
few | . | TRBJ1-1 | TRBV7-6 | CASSLVESLNTEAFF | TGTGCCAGCAGCTTAGTTGAGAGCCTGAACACTGAAGCTTTCTTT
many | . | TRBJ1-2 | TRBV7-2 | CASSLDEGADGYTF | TGTGCCAGCAGCTTAGATGAGGGTGCGGATGGCTACACCTTC
. | . | TRBJ1-4 | TRBV3-1 | CASSQDGKLFF | TGTGCCAGCAGCCAAGATGGAAAACTGTTTTTT
few | TRBD1 | TRBJ2-2 | TRBV6-5 | CASSYSQGAGTGELFF | TGTGCCAGCAGTTACAGTCAGGGGGCAGGCACCGGGGAGCTGTTTTTT
few | . | TRBJ2-1 | TRBV4-3 | CASSQRYNEQFF | TGCGCCAGCAGCCAAAGGTACAATGAGCAGTTCTTC
few | . | TRBJ2-3 | TRBV5-1 | CASSLEGPTDTQYF | TGCGCCAGCAGCTTGGAGGGGCCTACAGATACGCAGTATTTT
. | TRBD1 | TRBJ1-1 | TRBV9 | CASSANPGQQNTEAFF | TGCGCCAGCAGCGCAAATCCGGGACAGCAGAACACTGAAGCTTTCTTT
many | TRBD2 | TRBJ2-3 | TRBV7-2 | CASSFLSGGATDTQYF | TGTGCCAGCAGTTTTCTTAGCGGGGGGGCTACAGATACGCAGTATTTT
many | . | TRBJ1-1 | TRBV28 | CASSPEQTGFVHTEAFF | TGTGCCAGCAGTCCCGAACAAACAGGGTTTGTTCACACTGAAGCTTTCTTT
few | . | TRBJ2-5 | TRBV4-2 | CASSQVKGQETQYF | TGTGCCAGCAGCCAAGTTAAGGGCCAAGAGACCCAGTACTTC
. | . | TRBJ2-5 | TRBV6-8 | CASSYSNGQETQYF | TGTGCCAGCAGTTACTCGAACGGCCAAGAGACCCAGTACTTC